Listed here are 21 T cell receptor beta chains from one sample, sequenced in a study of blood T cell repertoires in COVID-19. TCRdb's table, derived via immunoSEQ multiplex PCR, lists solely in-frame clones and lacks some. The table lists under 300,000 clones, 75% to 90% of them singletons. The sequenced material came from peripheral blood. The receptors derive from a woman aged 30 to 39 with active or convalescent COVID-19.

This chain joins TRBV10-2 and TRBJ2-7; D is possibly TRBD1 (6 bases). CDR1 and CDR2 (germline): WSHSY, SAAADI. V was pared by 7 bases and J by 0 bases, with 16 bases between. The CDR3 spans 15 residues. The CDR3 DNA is TGCGCCAGCACCGAGTGGGGGCCGGGCTCCTACGAGCAGTACTTC. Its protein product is CASTEWGPGSYEQYF.

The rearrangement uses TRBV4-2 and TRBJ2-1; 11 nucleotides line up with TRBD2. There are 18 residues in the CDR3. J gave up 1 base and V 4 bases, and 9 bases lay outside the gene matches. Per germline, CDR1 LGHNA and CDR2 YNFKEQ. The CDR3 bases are TGTGCCAGCAGCCCCCGCCTAGCGGGGGGCTTTTCCTACAATGAGCAGTTCTTC. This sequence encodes CASSPRLAGGFSYNEQFF.

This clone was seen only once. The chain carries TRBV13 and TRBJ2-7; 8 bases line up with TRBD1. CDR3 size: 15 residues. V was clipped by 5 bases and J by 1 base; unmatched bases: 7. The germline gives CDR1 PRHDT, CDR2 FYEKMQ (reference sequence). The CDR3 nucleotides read TGTGCCAGCAGCCCGGGGGACAGGCAGTCCTACGAGCAGTACTTC. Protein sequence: CASSPGDRQSYEQYF.

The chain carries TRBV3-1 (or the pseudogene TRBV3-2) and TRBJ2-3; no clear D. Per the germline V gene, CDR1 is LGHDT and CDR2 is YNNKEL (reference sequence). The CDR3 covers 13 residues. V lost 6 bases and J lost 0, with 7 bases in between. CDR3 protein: CASSYGSTDTQYF. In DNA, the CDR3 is TGTGCCAGCAGTTACGGTAGCACAGATACGCAGTATTTT.

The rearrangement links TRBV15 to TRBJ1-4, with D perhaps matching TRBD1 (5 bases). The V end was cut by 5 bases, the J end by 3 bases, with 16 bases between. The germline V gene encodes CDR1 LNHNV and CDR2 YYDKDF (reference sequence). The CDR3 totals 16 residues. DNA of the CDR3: TGTGCCACCAGCCTGCTTCTGTGGGGGGCTAATGAAAAACTGTTTTTT. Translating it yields CATSLLLWGANEKLFF.

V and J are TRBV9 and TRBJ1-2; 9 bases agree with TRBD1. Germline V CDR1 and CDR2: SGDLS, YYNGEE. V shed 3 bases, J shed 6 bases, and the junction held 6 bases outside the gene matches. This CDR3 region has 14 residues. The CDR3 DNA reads TGTGCCAGCAGCGCGCGGGGACAGGGAGATGGCTACACCTTC. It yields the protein CASSARGQGDGYTF.

The CDR3 region has the DNA TGTGCCTGGAGCCAGAGAACAGGGTTGAACACCGGGGAGCTGTTTTTT. The encoded protein is CAWSQRTGLNTGELFF. The chain couples TRBV30 to TRBJ2-2, with D possibly matching TRBD1 (6 bases). CDR3 length: 16 amino acids. V lost 3 bases, J lost 1 base, and 15 bases lay in between. The germline gives CDR1 GTSNPN, CDR2 SVGIG (reference sequence).

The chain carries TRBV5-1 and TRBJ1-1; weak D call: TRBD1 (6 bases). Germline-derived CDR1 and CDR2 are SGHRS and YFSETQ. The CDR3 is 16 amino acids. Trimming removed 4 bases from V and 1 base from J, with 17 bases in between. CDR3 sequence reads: CASSKATGTSNTEAFF. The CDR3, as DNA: TGCGCCAGCAGCAAAGCCACCGGGACATCGAACACTGAAGCTTTCTTT.

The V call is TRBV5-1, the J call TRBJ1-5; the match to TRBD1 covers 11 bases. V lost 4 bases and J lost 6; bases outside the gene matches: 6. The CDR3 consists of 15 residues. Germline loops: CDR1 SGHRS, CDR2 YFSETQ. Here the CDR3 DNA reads TGCGCCAGCAGCGCCGGACAGGGGGCGGGTCAGCCCCAGCATTTT. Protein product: CASSAGQGAGQPQHF.

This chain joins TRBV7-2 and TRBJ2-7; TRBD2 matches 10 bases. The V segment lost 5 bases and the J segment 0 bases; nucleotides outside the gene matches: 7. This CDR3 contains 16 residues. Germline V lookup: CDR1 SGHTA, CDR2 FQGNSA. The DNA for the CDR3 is TGTGCCAGCAGCCCGAGACTAGCGGGCGACTCCTACGAGCAGTACTTC. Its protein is CASSPRLAGDSYEQYF.

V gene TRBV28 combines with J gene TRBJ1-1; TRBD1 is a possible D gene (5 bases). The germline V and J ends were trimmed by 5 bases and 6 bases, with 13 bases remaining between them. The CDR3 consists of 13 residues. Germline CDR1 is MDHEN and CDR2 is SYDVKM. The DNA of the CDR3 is TGTGCCAGCAGTGGGGGGGTCTGGTCTGAAGCTTTCTTT. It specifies CASSGGVWSEAFF.

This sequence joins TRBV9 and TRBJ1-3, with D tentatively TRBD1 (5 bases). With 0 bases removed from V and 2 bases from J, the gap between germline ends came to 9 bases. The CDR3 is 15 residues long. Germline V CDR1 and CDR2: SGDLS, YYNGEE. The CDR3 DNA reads TGTGCCAGCAGCGTAGCGATAGGGGCTGGAAACACCATATATTTT. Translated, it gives CASSVAIGAGNTIYF. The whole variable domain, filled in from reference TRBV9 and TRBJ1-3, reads DSGVTQTPKHLITATGQRVTLRCSPRSGDLSVYWYQQSLDQGLQFLIQYYNGEERAKGNILERFSAQQFPDLHSELNLSSLELGDSALYFCASSVAIGAGNTIYFGEGSWLTVV.

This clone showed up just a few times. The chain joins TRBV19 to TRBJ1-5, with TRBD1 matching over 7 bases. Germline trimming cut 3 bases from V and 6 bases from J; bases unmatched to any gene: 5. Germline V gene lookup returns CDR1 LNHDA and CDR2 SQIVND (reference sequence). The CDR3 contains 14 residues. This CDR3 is CASSIRGGGQPQHF. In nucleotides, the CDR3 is TGTGCCAGTAGTATTAGAGGGGGCGGTCAGCCCCAGCATTTT. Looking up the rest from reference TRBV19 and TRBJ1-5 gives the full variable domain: DGGITQSPKYLFRKEGQNVTLSCEQNLNHDAMYWYRQDPGQGLRLIYYSQIVNDFQKGDIAEGYSVSREKKESFPLTVTSAQKNPTAFYLCASSIRGGGQPQHFGDGTRLSIL.

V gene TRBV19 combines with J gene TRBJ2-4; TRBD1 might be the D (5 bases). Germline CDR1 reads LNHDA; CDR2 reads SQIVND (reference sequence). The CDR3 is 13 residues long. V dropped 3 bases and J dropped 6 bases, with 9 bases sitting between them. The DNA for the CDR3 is TGTGCCAGTAGTATGCAGGGAAGAAACATTCAGTACTTC. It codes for CASSMQGRNIQYF.

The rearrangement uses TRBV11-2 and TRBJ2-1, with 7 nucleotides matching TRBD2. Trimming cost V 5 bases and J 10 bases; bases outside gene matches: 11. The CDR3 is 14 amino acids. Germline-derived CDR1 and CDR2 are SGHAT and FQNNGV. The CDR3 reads CASSRVGGNAEQFF. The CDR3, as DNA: TGTGCCAGCAGCCGGGTGGGGGGGAACGCGGAGCAGTTCTTC.

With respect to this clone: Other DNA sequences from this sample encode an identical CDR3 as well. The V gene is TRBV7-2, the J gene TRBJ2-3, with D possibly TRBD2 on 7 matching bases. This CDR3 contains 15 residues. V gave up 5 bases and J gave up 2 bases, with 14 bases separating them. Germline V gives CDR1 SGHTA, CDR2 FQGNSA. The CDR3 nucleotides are TGTGCCAGCAGCCCCTGGGGGGGGGCCACAGATACGCAGTATTTT. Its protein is CASSPWGGATDTQYF.

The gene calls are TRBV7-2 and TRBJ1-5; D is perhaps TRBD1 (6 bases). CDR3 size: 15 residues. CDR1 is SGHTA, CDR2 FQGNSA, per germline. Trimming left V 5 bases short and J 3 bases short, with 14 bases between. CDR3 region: CASSHRGGPNQPQHF. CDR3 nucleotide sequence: TGTGCCAGCAGCCACCGGGGGGGCCCCAATCAGCCCCAGCATTTT.

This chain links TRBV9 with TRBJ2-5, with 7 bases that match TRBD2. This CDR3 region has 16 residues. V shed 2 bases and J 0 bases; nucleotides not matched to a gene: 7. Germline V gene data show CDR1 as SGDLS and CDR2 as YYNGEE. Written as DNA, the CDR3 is TGTGCCAGCAGCGTCCTCCAAGGACTAGACCAAGAGACCCAGTACTTC. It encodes CASSVLQGLDQETQYF.

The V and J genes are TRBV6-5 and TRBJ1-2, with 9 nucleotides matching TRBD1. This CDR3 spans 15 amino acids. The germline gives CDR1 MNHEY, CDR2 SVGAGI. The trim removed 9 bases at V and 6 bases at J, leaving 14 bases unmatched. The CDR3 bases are TGTGCCAGTACTAACCTTAGACAGGGGGAAAATGGCTACACCTTC. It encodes CASTNLRQGENGYTF.

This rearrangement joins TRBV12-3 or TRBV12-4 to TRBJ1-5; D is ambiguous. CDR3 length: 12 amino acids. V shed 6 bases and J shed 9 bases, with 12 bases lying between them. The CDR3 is CASSPRIGPQHF. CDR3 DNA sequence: TGTGCCAGCAGCCCCAGGATTGGGCCCCAGCATTTT.

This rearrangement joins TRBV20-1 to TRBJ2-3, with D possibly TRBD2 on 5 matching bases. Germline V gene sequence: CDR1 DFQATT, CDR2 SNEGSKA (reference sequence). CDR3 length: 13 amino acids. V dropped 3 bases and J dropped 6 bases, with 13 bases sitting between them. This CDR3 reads CSASGGYGDTQYF. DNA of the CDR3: TGCAGTGCTAGTGGCGGGTACGGGGATACGCAGTATTTT.